The 29 T cell receptor beta chains in this list originate from one sample, sequenced in a study of blood T cell repertoires in COVID-19. The method was immunoSEQ multiplex PCR; TCRdb's version includes in-frame clones alone and lacks a portion of them. The table lists around 74,000 clones, about 92% of them singletons. The specimen was peripheral blood. Receptor source: a woman of 80 years or more with active or convalescent COVID-19.

This chain links TRBV28 with TRBJ1-4; 8 nucleotides line up with TRBD1. This CDR3 region has 15 residues. In germline, CDR1 is MDHEN, CDR2 SYDVKM. Losses at the gene ends were 6 bases for V and 4 bases for J; bases not matched to a gene: 7. The DNA of the CDR3 is TGTGCCAGCAGGGCAGGGGGCGCGGGTAATGAAAAACTGTTTTTT. It yields the protein CASRAGGAGNEKLFF.

This clone was picked up one time. The V gene is TRBV30, the J gene TRBJ1-2; tentatively, D is TRBD1 (5 bases). This CDR3 spans 15 amino acids. Germline V CDR1 and CDR2: GTSNPN, SVGIG (reference sequence). V dropped 5 bases and J dropped 7 bases, with 23 bases sitting between them. As DNA, the CDR3 is TGTGCCTGGTGGGGGGAGATGGTTAGAAGTGGTGGCTACACCTTC. It codes for CAWWGEMVRSGGYTF.

This chain joins TRBV24-1 and TRBJ2-7, with 10 positions matching TRBD1. This CDR3 region has 15 residues. Germline CDR1 reads KGHDR; CDR2 reads SFDVKD. V dropped 2 bases and J dropped 4; count of bases not matched to a gene: 4. CDR3 amino acids: CATSDWDRGHYEQYF. CDR3 bases: TGTGCCACCAGTGATTGGGACAGGGGTCATTACGAGCAGTACTTC.

The V gene is TRBV7-9, the J gene TRBJ1-5; D gene unclear. The CDR3 loop spans 13 amino acids. V lost 3 bases, J lost 7 bases, and 10 bases lay in between. Germline V gene sequence: CDR1 SEHNR, CDR2 FQNEAQ (reference sequence). The CDR3 DNA reads as TGTGCCAGCAGCTTTGCGGGGTCCCAGCCCCAGCATTTT. Amino acids: CASSFAGSQPQHF.

The chain joins TRBV19 to TRBJ2-7, with 9 nucleotides matching TRBD2. V was clipped by 8 bases and J by 5 bases; unmatched bases: 10. Germline-derived CDR1 and CDR2 are LNHDA and SQIVND (reference sequence). The CDR3 is made up of 14 amino acids. CDR3 DNA: TGTGCCAGTCACCGAGCGGGGGGCCCCAACGAGCAGTACTTC. Translating gives CASHRAGGPNEQYF.

This rearrangement joins TRBV12-3 or TRBV12-4 to TRBJ1-5; the D gene is possibly TRBD1 (5 bases). V dropped 2 bases and J dropped 4 bases, with 6 bases sitting between them. The CDR3 is made up of 13 amino acids. CDR3 in amino acids: CASSLSGNQPQHF. DNA for the CDR3: TGTGCCAGCAGTTTATCAGGGAATCAGCCCCAGCATTTT.

This clone was counted a single time. This chain connects TRBV5-1 to TRBJ1-4, with unresolved D. CDR1 and CDR2 from the germline V gene are SGHRS and YFSETQ. CDR3 length: 16 residues. Trimming stripped 4 bases from V and 8 bases from J, with 21 bases between. CDR3: CASSPLGGGTGEKLFF. CDR3 coding DNA: TGCGCCAGCAGCCCCCTCGGTGGCGGCACTGGAGAAAAACTGTTTTTT. Full variable domain (missing parts from reference TRBV5-1 and TRBJ1-4): KAGVTQTPRYLIKTRGQQVTLSCSPISGHRSVSWYQQTPGQGLQFLFEYFSETQRNKGNFPGRFSGRQFSNSRSEMNVSTLELGDSALYLCASSPLGGGTGEKLFFGSGTQLSVL.

The V call is TRBV5-6, the J call TRBJ2-7, with 8 positions matching TRBD1. Germline CDR1 is SGHDT and CDR2 is YYEEEE. The junction had 3 bases not matched to a gene; V was cut back by 1 base and J by 3 bases. This CDR3 comprises 14 residues. The CDR3 bases are TGTGCCAGCAGCTTGCTAGGACAGGGCTACGAGCAGTACTTC. Its translation is CASSLLGQGYEQYF.

The rearrangement joins TRBV6-4 to TRBJ2-1; 11 bases map to TRBD2. V shed 4 bases and J 7 bases; nucleotides not matched to a gene: 6. Germline V gene data show CDR1 as MRHNA and CDR2 as SNTAGT. There are 15 residues in the CDR3. In DNA form, the CDR3 reads TGTGCCAGCAGTGGCCCTACTAGCGGGGGAAATGAGCAGTTCTTC. Translation gives CASSGPTSGGNEQFF.

This clone was picked up many times. The chain links TRBV28 to TRBJ1-5, with TRBD1 as a possible D gene (6 bases). The germline CDR1 and CDR2 sequences are MDHEN and SYDVKM. V lost 4 bases and J lost 0, with 10 bases in between. The length of the CDR3 is 15 residues. Written as DNA, the CDR3 is TGTGCCAGCAGTTGGACAGAGCCTAGCAATCAGCCCCAGCATTTT. This translates into CASSWTEPSNQPQHF.

This chain uses TRBV24-1 with TRBJ2-7; D is unclear. V was clipped by 2 bases and J by 0 bases, with 10 bases between them. Germline V CDR1 and CDR2: KGHDR, SFDVKD. CDR3 length: 15 amino acids. CDR3: CATSDSRRSSYEQYF. In DNA form, the CDR3 reads TGTGCCACCAGTGATTCTCGCCGGAGCTCCTACGAGCAGTACTTC.

This sequence joins TRBV7-2 and TRBJ1-6; 10 bases agree with TRBD1. The V gene end was trimmed by 2 bases and the J gene end by 6 bases; junction bases not matched to a gene: 10. Germline V lookup: CDR1 SGHTA, CDR2 FQGNSA. The CDR3 runs to 18 residues. The CDR3 nucleotides read TGTGCCAGCAGCTTACCCGCATTGACAGGGGGCCCTAATTCACCCCTCCACTTT. Encoded protein: CASSLPALTGGPNSPLHF.

This sequence joins TRBV27 and TRBJ1-1; D not resolved. The length of the CDR3 is 11 residues. CDR1 is MNHEY and CDR2 is SMNVEV in the germline V gene (reference sequence). Between the trimmed V and J ends, which lost 2 bases and 8 bases, there was a span of 6 bases. The CDR3 DNA is TGTGCCAGCAGTTTACGGGGAGAAGCTTTCTTT. It codes for CASSLRGEAFF.

This chain uses TRBV9 with TRBJ2-3; 8 bases fit TRBD2. The CDR3 spans 14 residues. Germline V gene lookup returns CDR1 SGDLS and CDR2 YYNGEE. V lost 3 bases, J lost 3 bases, and 3 bases stayed unmatched. CDR3 DNA: TGTGCCAGCAGCGCTAGCGGGTTGACAGATACGCAGTATTTT. It specifies CASSASGLTDTQYF.

CDR3 in DNA: TGTGCCAGTAGTATCTGGGCCAGTGGTGGGTATGGCTACACCTTC. It encodes CASSIWASGGYGYTF. The chain joins TRBV19 to TRBJ1-2; D is unresolved. V was clipped by 3 bases and J by 5 bases, with 16 bases between them. Per germline, CDR1 LNHDA and CDR2 SQIVND (reference sequence). The CDR3 runs to 15 residues.

This chain joins TRBV10-3 and TRBJ1-6, with D perhaps TRBD1 (6 bases). Trimming pared 3 bases from V and 9 bases from J, leaving 15 bases between. The V gene's germline CDR1 is ENHRY and CDR2 SYGVKD. There are 15 residues in the CDR3. This CDR3 reads CAISDTGGAPSPLHF. In nucleotides, the CDR3 is TGTGCCATCAGTGACACTGGGGGGGCACCTTCACCCCTCCACTTT.

V and J are TRBV4-1 and TRBJ1-3; the match to TRBD1 covers 7 bases. The CDR3 is 17 residues long. With 1 base clipped from V and 0 bases from J, the junction kept 6 bases outside the gene matches. Germline values: CDR1 MGHRA, CDR2 YSYEKL. The CDR3 nucleotides are TGCGCCAGCAGCCAAGCCCCCGACAGGGTCTCTGGAAACACCATATATTTT. Residues: CASSQAPDRVSGNTIYF.

Points on this clone: Other DNA variants within this sample encode the same CDR3. The CDR3 nucleotides are TGTGCCAGCAGCTTAGTAGGAAGGGGTGAAAAACTGTTTTTT. Protein: CASSLVGRGEKLFF. The V call is TRBV7-2, the J call TRBJ1-4; the D gene is possibly TRBD1 (5 bases). Between the trimmed V and J ends, which lost 1 base and 7 bases, there was a span of 10 bases. The CDR3 length is 14 residues. Germline CDR1 and CDR2: SGHTA and FQGNSA.

The chain joins TRBV11-3 to TRBJ2-1; D is unclear. Germline values: CDR1 SGHNT, CDR2 YENEEA. The germline V and J ends were trimmed by 1 base and 9 bases, with 10 bases remaining between them. CDR3 length equals 13 residues. Here the CDR3 reads CASSLAGRSEQFF. Written as DNA, the CDR3 is TGTGCCAGCAGCTTAGCGGGTAGAAGTGAGCAGTTCTTC.

This chain uses TRBV28 with TRBJ1-2, with D unresolved. The CDR3 sequence is 13 residues long. Trimming removed 3 bases from V and 4 bases from J, with 9 bases in between. The V gene's germline CDR1 is MDHEN and CDR2 SYDVKM. This CDR3 is CASSFRQAYGYTF. CDR3 nucleotides: TGTGCCAGCAGTTTCCGGCAGGCCTATGGCTACACCTTC.

J is TRBJ1-2 and V is TRBV6-6, with a weak D call TRBD1 (6 bases). The germline gives CDR1 MNHNY, CDR2 SVGAGI (reference sequence). V was clipped by 2 bases and J by 4 bases, with 17 bases between them. This CDR3 region has 16 residues. As DNA, the CDR3 is TGTGCCAGCAGTTACCTTTCGGCCGGACAGCCCTATGGCTACACCTTC. Its translation is CASSYLSAGQPYGYTF.

The J gene is TRBJ1-2, the V gene TRBV27; TRBD1 agrees at 7 bases. Germline V gene data show CDR1 as MNHEY and CDR2 as SMNVEV (reference sequence). The V gene end was trimmed by 5 bases and the J gene end by 6 bases; junction bases not matched to a gene: 9. CDR3 length equals 14 residues. The CDR3 loop reads CASSLDRAINGYTF. CDR3 nucleotides: TGTGCCAGCAGTCTCGACAGGGCCATAAATGGCTACACCTTC.

DNA for the CDR3: TGTGCCAGTTGGACGGGGGGTGCTAACTATGGCTACACCTTC. It encodes CASWTGGANYGYTF. This rearrangement joins TRBV19 to TRBJ1-2; weak D call: TRBD1 (5 bases). Per the germline V gene, CDR1 is LNHDA and CDR2 is SQIVND (reference sequence). The ends were cut back, 8 bases at V and 0 bases at J, with 13 bases in the middle. CDR3 length equals 14 residues.

V is TRBV29-1 and J is TRBJ2-7; perhaps TRBD2 as D (6 bases). V gave up 0 bases and J gave up 3 bases, with 9 bases separating them. The germline V gene has CDR1 SQVTM and CDR2 ANQGSEA. This CDR3 spans 13 amino acids. CDR3 residues: CSVEDGGDYEQYF. Here the CDR3 DNA reads TGCAGCGTTGAAGATGGAGGGGACTACGAGCAGTACTTC.

V and J are TRBV11-2 and TRBJ1-1; no firm D call. The CDR3 covers 13 residues. The V gene lost 3 bases and the J gene lost 4 bases, with 9 bases spanning the gap. Germline CDR1 reads SGHAT; CDR2 reads FQNNGV. Written as DNA, the CDR3 is TGTGCCAGCAGCTTTGTTCCCGGCACTGAAGCTTTCTTT. This translates into CASSFVPGTEAFF.

J is TRBJ2-1 and V is TRBV30, with a possible D match to TRBD1 (6 bases). The length of the CDR3 is 15 residues. V lost 3 bases and J lost 1, with 13 bases in between. Germline V gene data show CDR1 as GTSNPN and CDR2 as SVGIG (reference sequence). DNA for the CDR3: TGTGCCTGGAGGCGATACAGGGAATCCTACAATGAGCAGTTCTTC. It specifies CAWRRYRESYNEQFF. The whole variable domain, filled in from reference TRBV30 and TRBJ2-1, reads SQTIHQWPATLVQPVGSPLSLECTVEGTSNPNLYWYRQAAGRGLQLLFYSVGIGQISSEVPQNLSASRPQDRQFILSSKKLLLSDSGFYLCAWRRYRESYNEQFFGPGTRLTVL.

This clone has a single count. This chain joins TRBV2 and TRBJ1-5; the D gene is possibly TRBD1 (6 bases). V lost 11 bases to trimming and J lost 4 bases, with 15 bases between them. The germline CDR1 and CDR2 sequences are SNHLY and FYNNEI. The CDR3 consists of 13 residues. Written as DNA, the CDR3 is TGTGCCGGTTCGGACAGCCCAAATCAGCCCCAGCATTTT. Translation: CAGSDSPNQPQHF. The full variable domain, completed using reference TRBV2 and TRBJ1-5, is EPEVTQTPSHQVTQMGQEVILRCVPISNHLYFYWYRQILGQKVEFLVSFYNNEISEKSEIFDDQFSVERPDGSNFTLKIRSTKLEDSAMYFCAGSDSPNQPQHFGDGTRLSIL.

The gene calls are TRBV11-1 and TRBJ2-1, with 12 bases matching TRBD1. Germline-derived CDR1 and CDR2 are SGHAT and FQDESV (reference sequence). The CDR3 is made up of 14 amino acids. V lost 8 bases to trimming and J lost 4 bases; unmatched junction nucleotides: 3. The CDR3 loop reads CASGTGGAYNEQFF. CDR3 in DNA: TGTGCCAGCGGGACAGGGGGCGCTTACAATGAGCAGTTCTTC.

The chain carries TRBV5-1 and TRBJ2-1; 7 nucleotides line up with TRBD2. The CDR3 is 15 amino acids. V was pared by 0 bases and J by 3 bases, with 3 bases of the junction left unmatched. The germline V gene encodes CDR1 SGHRS and CDR2 YFSETQ. The chain's CDR3 is CASSLAWEGYNEQFF. The DNA for the CDR3 is TGCGCCAGCAGCTTGGCTTGGGAGGGCTACAATGAGCAGTTCTTC.